The clone carrying this T cell receptor beta chain was picked up many times. Its target is unknown. This specimen belongs to a study of T cell repertoires in cytomegalovirus infection. About the study: Epitope selection comprised recently identified HLA-C-restricted CMV epitopes and well-studied HLA-B-restricted CMV epitopes.

Study-wide findings and caveats: The study found HLA-C-restricted CMV-specific TCR beta clonotypes dominating the ex vivo response. Summed frequency of public TCR beta families distinguished CMV carriers with the relevant HLA.

The V end was cut by 6 bases, the J end by 5 bases, with 14 bases between. Germline CDR1 reads LNHDA; CDR2 reads SQIVND (reference sequence). The CDR3 spans 13 residues. TCRdb re-called the reads through MiXCR, storing one row per CDR3 protein. Among approximately 89,000 distinct CDR3 sequences listed, 25% to 30% were seen once. The sequencing here drew on CD8+ T cells from cultured PBMCs, taken from culture after CMV antigen stimulation. This clonotype was obtained from a human donor in good health (CMV status not recorded). Some clones in this sample may be carry-over from other donors' samples. This chain connects TRBV19 to TRBJ2-7; D is perhaps TRBD2 (5 bases). For the CDR3, the DNA is TGTGCCAGTAGGGACTGGGTTGGGGACGAGCAGTACTTC. Amino acids: CASRDWVGDEQYF.